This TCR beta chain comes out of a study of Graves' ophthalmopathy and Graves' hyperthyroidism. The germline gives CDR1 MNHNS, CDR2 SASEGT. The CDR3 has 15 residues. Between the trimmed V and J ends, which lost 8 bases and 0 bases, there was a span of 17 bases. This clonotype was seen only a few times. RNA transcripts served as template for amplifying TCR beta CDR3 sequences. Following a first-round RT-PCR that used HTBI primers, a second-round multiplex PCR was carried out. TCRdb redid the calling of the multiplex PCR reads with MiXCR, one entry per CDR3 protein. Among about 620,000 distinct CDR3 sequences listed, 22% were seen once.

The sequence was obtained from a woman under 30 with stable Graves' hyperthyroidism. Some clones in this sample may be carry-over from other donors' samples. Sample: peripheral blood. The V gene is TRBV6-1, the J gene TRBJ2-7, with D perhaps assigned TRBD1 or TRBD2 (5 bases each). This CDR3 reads CASGTGRLYSYEQYF. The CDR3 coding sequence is TGTGCCAGCGGGACGGGACGGTTGTACTCCTACGAGCAGTACTTC.